A single sample is the source of the 22 T cell receptor beta chains below, sequenced in a study of blood T cell repertoires in COVID-19. TCRdb's copy holds only in-frame clones and misses some; the assay was immunoSEQ multiplex PCR. The sample shows 90,000 or so clones, roughly 85% of them seen only once. Material: peripheral blood. The receptors shown here come from a woman aged 60-75 years with COVID-19, enrolled during active disease.

CDR3 protein: CAISESGQAQIYF. CDR3 bases: TGTGCCATCAGTGAGTCTGGACAAGCCCAAATATATTTT. The chain combines TRBV10-3 with TRBJ1-3, with a tentative D call TRBD1 (5 bases). CDR3 length: 13 residues. CDR1 and CDR2 from the germline V gene are ENHRY and SYGVKD. V lost 0 bases, J lost 13 bases, and 13 bases lay in between.

The chain carries TRBV11-2 and TRBJ2-7; TRBD2 matches at 10 bases. Germline CDR1 reads SGHAT; CDR2 reads FQNNGV. The V gene end was trimmed by 4 bases and the J gene end by 2 bases; junction bases not matched to a gene: 5. CDR3 size: 15 residues. The CDR3 region is CASSSGLAETYEQYF. CDR3 nucleotides: TGTGCCAGCAGCTCTGGACTAGCGGAGACCTACGAGCAGTACTTC.

The rearrangement links TRBV5-1 to TRBJ1-1; 10 nucleotides line up with TRBD1. Germline V CDR1 and CDR2: SGHRS, YFSETQ. V lost 2 bases, J lost 1 base, and 2 bases stayed unmatched. The CDR3 is made up of 15 amino acids. In DNA form, the CDR3 reads TGCGCCAGCAGCTTCGGACAGGGGGGGAACACTGAAGCTTTCTTT. This gives the protein CASSFGQGGNTEAFF. Complete variable domain (other parts from reference TRBV5-1 and TRBJ1-1): KAGVTQTPRYLIKTRGQQVTLSCSPISGHRSVSWYQQTPGQGLQFLFEYFSETQRNKGNFPGRFSGRQFSNSRSEMNVSTLELGDSALYLCASSFGQGGNTEAFFGQGTRLTVV.

The chain employs TRBV10-1 and TRBJ2-3; TRBD2 agrees at 11 bases. The CDR3 spans 15 residues. Per the germline V gene, CDR1 is WNHNN and CDR2 is SYGVQD (reference sequence). V shed 2 bases, J shed 6 bases, and the junction held 4 bases outside the gene matches. CDR3 sequence reads: CASSEVAGGEDTQYF. As DNA, the CDR3 is TGCGCCAGCAGTGAGGTAGCGGGGGGGGAGGATACGCAGTATTTT.

The chain employs TRBV11-2 and TRBJ2-2; TRBD1 matches at 9 bases. Germline-derived CDR1 and CDR2 are SGHAT and FQNNGV. V was pared by 0 bases and J by 7 bases, with 12 bases of the junction left unmatched. This CDR3 region has 18 residues. Written as DNA, the CDR3 is TGTGCCAGCAGCTTAGAGCTACCGGGACAGGGTTCGCGCGGGGAGCTGTTTTTT. Translation: CASSLELPGQGSRGELFF. The complete variable domain, with remaining parts taken from reference TRBV11-2 and TRBJ2-2, reads EAGVAQSPRYKIIEKRQSVAFWCNPISGHATLYWYQQILGQGPKLLIQFQNNGVVDDSQLPKDRFSAERLKGVDSTLKIQPAKLEDSAVYLCASSLELPGQGSRGELFFGEGSRLTVL.

The chain employs TRBV7-2 and TRBJ1-5; D gene unclear. Germline V gene data show CDR1 as SGHTA and CDR2 as FQGNSA. The CDR3 extends over 16 amino acids. Trimming cost V 6 bases and J 0 bases, with 15 bases left between them. CDR3 loop: CASSPTGDYSNQPQHF. CDR3 DNA sequence: TGTGCCAGCAGTCCGACCGGAGATTATAGCAATCAGCCCCAGCATTTT.

As for this clone: Other DNA sequences in this sample translate to the same CDR3. V is TRBV5-1 and J is TRBJ1-4; 10 bases match TRBD1. Germline V gives CDR1 SGHRS, CDR2 YFSETQ. The CDR3 has 14 amino acids. With V trimmed by 3 bases and J by 6 bases, 2 bases remained unmatched. The CDR3 coding sequence is TGCGCCAGCAGCTCCGGGACAGGGGATGAAAAACTGTTTTTT. As protein: CASSSGTGDEKLFF.

This clone is a singleton in its sample. V gene TRBV10-2 combines with J gene TRBJ1-3; 8 bases line up with TRBD1. CDR3 length equals 16 residues. Germline V gene lookup returns CDR1 WSHSY and CDR2 SAAADI. V gave up 2 bases and J gave up 2 bases; unmatched junction bases: 5. CDR3 sequence: CASSEGTGSPGNTIYF. For the CDR3, the DNA is TGCGCCAGCAGTGAGGGGACAGGATCTCCTGGAAACACCATATATTTT.

This sequence joins TRBV2 and TRBJ2-3; 9 bases are shared with TRBD1. Germline CDR1 SNHLY, CDR2 FYNNEI. The V and J ends lost 0 bases and 2 bases, in that order; junction bases with no gene match: 12. This CDR3 spans 19 amino acids. Here the CDR3 DNA reads TGTGCCAGCAGTGAAGCGCTTCCCTCCTGGACAGGGGTCACAGATACGCAGTATTTT. It translates to CASSEALPSWTGVTDTQYF. Full variable domain (rest looked up from reference TRBV2 and TRBJ2-3): EPEVTQTPSHQVTQMGQEVILRCVPISNHLYFYWYRQILGQKVEFLVSFYNNEISEKSEIFDDQFSVERPDGSNFTLKIRSTKLEDSAMYFCASSEALPSWTGVTDTQYFGPGTRLTVL.

As for this clone: The sample contains more than one DNA sequence encoding this CDR3. The chain has TRBV6-1 and TRBJ2-3; D uncertain. The CDR3 consists of 15 residues. V lost 3 bases and J 1 base, leaving 11 bases between the germline ends. Germline values: CDR1 MNHNS, CDR2 SASEGT. CDR3 bases: TGTGCCAGCAGTGAGGAGCGTGGTGGCACAGATACGCAGTATTTT. Translating it yields CASSEERGGTDTQYF.

The V call is TRBV5-6, the J call TRBJ2-3; 12 positions agree with TRBD2. The CDR3 consists of 14 residues. After removal of 5 bases from V and 6 bases from J, the junction contained 4 bases not matched to a gene. Germline CDR1 is SGHDT and CDR2 is YYEEEE. CDR3: CASSYTSGGDTQYF. The CDR3 nucleotides are TGTGCCAGCAGTTACACTAGCGGGGGGGATACGCAGTATTTT.

The rearrangement uses TRBV5-4 and TRBJ2-2, with TRBD1 identical over 8 bases. Germline trimming cut 4 bases from V and 4 bases from J; bases unmatched to any gene: 6. This CDR3 region has 15 residues. Germline V gene data show CDR1 as SGHNT and CDR2 as YYREEE (reference sequence). CDR3 region: CASSPRQGTTGELFF. The CDR3 DNA follows: TGTGCCAGCAGCCCACGACAGGGGACCACCGGGGAGCTGTTTTTT.

This chain uses TRBV19 with TRBJ2-1; 7 positions agree with TRBD2. Looked up from germline, CDR1 is LNHDA and CDR2 is SQIVND (reference sequence). CDR3 length: 13 residues. V gave up 2 bases and J gave up 9 bases; unmatched junction bases: 4. The CDR3 sequence: CASSIPGGSEQFF. DNA for the CDR3: TGTGCCAGTAGTATACCGGGGGGTAGTGAGCAGTTCTTC. Based on the CDR3 plus reference TRBV19 and TRBJ2-1, the full variable domain is DGGITQSPKYLFRKEGQNVTLSCEQNLNHDAMYWYRQDPGQGLRLIYYSQIVNDFQKGDIAEGYSVSREKKESFPLTVTSAQKNPTAFYLCASSIPGGSEQFFGPGTRLTVL.

The rearrangement links TRBV7-9 to TRBJ1-2, with D maybe TRBD1 (5 bases). With 5 bases removed from V and 3 bases from J, the gap between germline ends came to 10 bases. This CDR3 comprises 13 residues. Germline CDR1 reads SEHNR; CDR2 reads FQNEAQ (reference sequence). The CDR3 loop reads CASSLTVYYGYTF. DNA of the CDR3: TGTGCCAGCAGCCTGACAGTTTACTATGGCTACACCTTC.

This clone was seen a single time. The V gene is TRBV5-5, the J gene TRBJ1-3, with 7 bases lining up with TRBD1. This CDR3 has 17 amino acids. Germline V lookup: CDR1 SGHKS, CDR2 YYEKEE (reference sequence). V was pared by 3 bases and J by 0 bases, with 9 bases of the junction left unmatched. This CDR3 reads CASSSLQGGSSGNTIYF. CDR3 DNA sequence: TGTGCCAGCAGCTCCCTCCAGGGGGGCTCCTCTGGAAACACCATATATTTT.

J is TRBJ1-2 and V is TRBV30; D remains ambiguous. Between the trimmed V and J ends, which lost 0 bases and 8 bases, there was a span of 10 bases. Germline assignment: CDR1 GTSNPN and CDR2 SVGIG (reference sequence). The CDR3 has 12 amino acids. The CDR3 here is CAWSVIGEGYTF. Here the CDR3 DNA reads TGTGCCTGGAGTGTGATCGGGGAAGGCTACACCTTC.

Comment on this clone: The same CDR3 arises from other DNA sequences in this sample as well. The J gene is TRBJ1-1, the V gene TRBV12-3 or TRBV12-4; D call uncertain. The CDR3 has 13 amino acids. Between the trimmed V and J ends, which lost 5 bases and 1 base, there was a span of 8 bases. The CDR3 region has the DNA TGTGCCAGCAGTCTAGGGCCGAACACTGAAGCTTTCTTT. The encoded protein is CASSLGPNTEAFF.

This chain connects TRBV6-2 or TRBV6-3 to TRBJ1-5, with D uncertain. This CDR3 contains 15 residues. From germline, CDR1 is MNHEY and CDR2 SVGEGT. The V and J ends lost 2 bases and 0 bases respectively, with 8 bases between them. CDR3 loop: CASSYPGSSNQPQHF. For the CDR3, the DNA is TGTGCCAGCAGTTACCCGGGTAGTAGCAATCAGCCCCAGCATTTT.

The rearrangement uses TRBV18 and TRBJ2-7; 11 positions agree with TRBD1. This CDR3 is built from 15 residues. The ends lost 3 bases at V and 2 bases at J; junction bases unmatched: 3. Germline assignment: CDR1 KGHSH and CDR2 LQKENI. The CDR3 sequence is CASSPSGQGAYEQYF. The DNA of the CDR3 is TGTGCCAGCTCACCCTCGGGACAGGGGGCCTACGAGCAGTACTTC.

In this sample, this clone turned up a few times. Written as DNA, the CDR3 is TGTGCCAGCAGCCGGCAAGGGAGAATGACTGAAGCTTTCTTT. Translating it yields CASSRQGRMTEAFF. The chain has TRBV6-5 and TRBJ1-1; D gene uncertain. The CDR3 consists of 14 residues. Deletions cut 6 bases from V and 5 bases from J, with 16 bases between. The V gene's germline CDR1 is MNHEY and CDR2 SVGAGI.

The chain joins TRBV5-8 to TRBJ2-7; TRBD1 matches at 7 bases. Germline V gene data show CDR1 as SGHTS and CDR2 as YDEGEE. CDR3 length: 15 amino acids. Trimming at V came to 0 bases and at J to 2 bases, leaving 5 bases not matched to a gene. CDR3 sequence reads: CASSLAPGQPYEQYF. In DNA, the CDR3 is TGTGCCAGCAGCTTGGCACCGGGACAGCCCTACGAGCAGTACTTC. Supplemented by reference TRBV5-8 and TRBJ2-7, the full variable domain reads EAGVTQSPTHLIKTRGQQATLRCSPISGHTSVYWYQQALGLGLQFLLWYDEGEERNRGNFPPRFSGRQFPNYSSELNVNALELEDSALYLCASSLAPGQPYEQYFGPGTRLTVT.

The chain has TRBV7-2 and TRBJ2-3; D perhaps matches TRBD1 (6 bases). Per germline, CDR1 SGHTA and CDR2 FQGNSA. The CDR3 length is 16 residues. The V end was cut by 5 bases, the J end by 0 bases, with 15 bases between. CDR3 DNA: TGTGCCAGCAGCACCCAGGGGAAAGGCAGCACAGATACGCAGTATTTT. Protein sequence: CASSTQGKGSTDTQYF. The complete variable domain, with remaining parts taken from reference TRBV7-2 and TRBJ2-3, reads GAGVSQSPSNKVTEKGKDVELRCDPISGHTALYWYRQSLGQGLEFLIYFQGNSAPDKSGLPSDRFSAERTGGSVSTLTIQRTQQEDSAVYLCASSTQGKGSTDTQYFGPGTRLTVL.